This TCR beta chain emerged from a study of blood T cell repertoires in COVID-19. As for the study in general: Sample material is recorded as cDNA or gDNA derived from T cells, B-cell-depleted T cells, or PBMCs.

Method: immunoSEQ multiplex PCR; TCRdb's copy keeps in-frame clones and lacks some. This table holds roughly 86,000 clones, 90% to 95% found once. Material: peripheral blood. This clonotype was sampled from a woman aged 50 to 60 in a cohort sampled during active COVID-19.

CDR3 protein: CASSIYGTGSTTEAFF. The CDR3 DNA reads TGTGCCAGTAGTATTTACGGGACAGGGAGTACAACTGAAGCTTTCTTT. V is TRBV19 and J is TRBJ1-1; TRBD1 aligns across 9 bases. Germline-derived CDR1 and CDR2 are LNHDA and SQIVND (reference sequence). CDR3 length: 16 amino acids. Germline trimming cut 3 bases from V and 5 bases from J; bases unmatched to any gene: 10.